Below are 9 T cell receptor beta chains sequenced from a single sample in a study of shared clonotypes between healthy human individuals (dated by TCRdb to the early 2020s). Receptor amplification or capture employed the immunoSEQ multiplex PCR assay. This immuneACCESS table, as held by TCRdb, lists in-frame sequences with V and J called but not all clones. Of the missing ones, under half trace to an unresolved V gene in checked studies; the others have no known cause. The sample yields some 2,500,000 clones; around 93% were counted once. The top ten constitute approximately 0.4% of the sample. The sample consisted of naive CD4+ T cells from PBMCs. What the cell subset or site label conveys for this sample: CD45RA+ positively selected. Receptor source: a man aged 18 to 29 in good health. Some clones in this sample may be carry-over from other donors' samples.

This clone came up a few times. This chain connects TRBV6-5 to TRBJ1-2, with D uncertain. V lost 0 bases, J lost 8 bases, and 13 bases lay in between. This CDR3 region has 14 residues. CDR1 is MNHEY, CDR2 SVGAGI, per germline. CDR3 in amino acids: CASSYSLGIRGYTF. CDR3 DNA sequence: TGTGCCAGCAGTTACTCCTTAGGGATTCGCGGCTACACCTTC.

This clone was seen a few times. The chain uses TRBV6-6 and TRBJ1-5; 8 bases agree with TRBD1. The CDR3 is 14 residues long. V trimming: 8 bases; J trimming: 7 bases; junction bases outside the gene matches: 10. The germline V gene has CDR1 MNHNY and CDR2 SVGAGI (reference sequence). CDR3 coding DNA: TGTGCCAGCGGAACGGACAGGGATTGGCAGCCCCAGCATTTT. Amino acids: CASGTDRDWQPQHF.

The chain is built from TRBV15 and TRBJ2-5; D assignment may be TRBD1 or TRBD2 (5 bases each). Germline loops: CDR1 LNHNV, CDR2 YYDKDF (reference sequence). Trimming took off 5 bases at V and 0 bases at J, with 19 bases between the two ends. The CDR3 spans 17 residues. In DNA, the CDR3 is TGTGCCACCAGCCCTTATACCGGGACGGGGTACCAAGAGACCCAGTACTTC. Amino acids: CATSPYTGTGYQETQYF.

The V gene is TRBV28, the J gene TRBJ1-5; D is uncertain. Germline V gene data show CDR1 as MDHEN and CDR2 as SYDVKM. The CDR3 runs to 15 residues. The V end lost 2 bases, the J end lost 0 bases, and 8 bases lay between the germline ends. The CDR3 DNA follows: TGTGCCAGCAGTTTACAGCTTGGTAGCAATCAGCCCCAGCATTTT. Translating it yields CASSLQLGSNQPQHF.

The rearrangement uses TRBV5-4 and TRBJ1-1; 9 bases fit TRBD1. Germline values: CDR1 SGHNT, CDR2 YYREEE (reference sequence). The V and J ends lost 0 bases and 3 bases, in that order; junction bases with no gene match: 3. The CDR3 consists of 15 residues. CDR3 coding DNA: TGTGCCAGCAGCTTGGTCGGGACAGGGTACACTGAAGCTTTCTTT. It translates to CASSLVGTGYTEAFF.

The V and J genes are TRBV28 and TRBJ2-7; maybe TRBD2 (5 bases). The V gene lost 6 bases and the J gene lost 3 bases, with 21 bases spanning the gap. Germline CDR1 reads MDHEN; CDR2 reads SYDVKM. The CDR3 spans 16 residues. CDR3 sequence reads: CASSPLAGTIRYEQYF. DNA for the CDR3: TGTGCCAGCAGCCCCTTGGCGGGTACAATACGCTACGAGCAGTACTTC.

Concerning this clone: At the DNA level, this CDR3 is encoded by other sequences in the same sample as well. V is TRBV5-5 and J is TRBJ2-5, with D tentatively TRBD1 (6 bases). Germline V lookup: CDR1 SGHKS, CDR2 YYEKEE (reference sequence). This CDR3 comprises 13 residues. Trimming cost V 3 bases and J 5 bases, with 11 bases left between them. Here the CDR3 DNA reads TGTGCCAGCAGCTCAACAGGGCGGGAGACCCAGTACTTC. Its translation: CASSSTGRETQYF.

The chain is built from TRBV14 and TRBJ2-7; 9 bases are shared with TRBD2. The CDR3 is made up of 15 amino acids. Germline CDR1 is SGHDN and CDR2 is FVKESK. With 1 base clipped from V and 5 bases from J, the junction kept 6 bases outside the gene matches. The DNA for the CDR3 is TGTGCCAGCAGCCAAGTCTCCGCTAGCGGGAACGAGCAGTACTTC. Translating gives CASSQVSASGNEQYF.

With respect to this clone: The sample holds other DNA sequences that translate to the same CDR3. The CDR3 DNA follows: TGCGCCAGCAGCTTGGCGGGTACCCAAGAGACCCAGTACTTC. Translation: CASSLAGTQETQYF. The rearrangement joins TRBV5-1 to TRBJ2-5, with D uncertain. CDR1 and CDR2 (germline): SGHRS, YFSETQ. V shed 0 bases and J shed 1 base, with 7 bases lying between them. The CDR3 is 14 amino acids.